Listed below are T cell receptor beta chains from one sample, sequenced in a study of shared clonotypes between healthy human individuals. Using immunoSEQ multiplex PCR, the repertoire was profiled, and TCRdb retains in-frame clones only, with some absent. The sample yields some 2 million clones, 90% to 95% seen once. The sequenced material came from naive CD4+ T cells sorted from blood. These receptors came from a man in his late teens or twenties in good health. Both conserved end residues are part of each CDR3. Each record gives: CDR3 protein, CDR3 DNA, V gene, D gene, J gene, clone size. D genes are given only for firm matches. Size is omitted from some rows. Given values are once, few, many or a class for expanded clones.

CASTTDRDQPQHF,TGTGCCAGCACCACGGACAGGGATCAGCCCCAGCATTTT,TRBV6-6,TRBD1,TRBJ1-5,-
CASNFVGANGYTF,TGTGCCAGCAACTTTGTAGGAGCGAATGGCTACACCTTC,TRBV13,-,TRBJ1-2,few
CASSPGGPIEKLFF,TGCGCCAGCAGCCCAGGAGGGCCAATTGAAAAACTGTTTTTT,TRBV4-1,-,TRBJ1-4,-
CASSVGTGGVQETQYF,TGCGCCAGCAGTGTAGGTACAGGGGGGGTCCAAGAGACCCAGTACTTC,TRBV10-1,-,TRBJ2-5,-
CASSLERFTDTQYF,TGCGCCAGCAGCTTGGAACGGTTCACAGATACGCAGTATTTT,TRBV5-1,-,TRBJ2-3,once
CASSERWEALVDEQYF,TGTGCCAGCAGTGAAAGGTGGGAGGCCCTAGTTGACGAGCAGTACTTC,TRBV2,-,TRBJ2-7,-
CASSAGLYNEQFF,TGTGCCAGCTCAGCGGGACTGTACAATGAGCAGTTCTTC,TRBV18,-,TRBJ2-1,-
CASSSGPIGELFF,TGTGCTAGCAGCTCCGGGCCGATCGGGGAGCTGTTTTTT,TRBV7-7,-,TRBJ2-2,-
CASSITRGTDTQYF,TGTGCCAGTAGTATTACCAGGGGAACAGATACGCAGTATTTT,TRBV19,-,TRBJ2-3,-
CASSAQSPSTDTQYF,TGTGCCAGCAGTGCCCAGAGCCCGAGCACAGATACGCAGTATTTT,TRBV6-1,-,TRBJ2-3,-
CASSYSSETQYF,TGTGCCAGCAGTTACTCTAGCGAGACCCAGTACTTC,TRBV6-6,-,TRBJ2-5,-
CASSPRIGTNTEAFF,TGTGCCAGCAGCCCCCGGATAGGGACGAACACTGAAGCTTTCTTT,TRBV5-5,-,TRBJ1-1,-
CASSSPGTFSGANVLTF,TGTGCCAGCAGCTCCCCCGGGACCTTCTCTGGGGCCAACGTCCTGACTTTC,TRBV11-2,-,TRBJ2-6,-
CASSPQQGASLYEQYF,TGTGCCAGCTCACCACAACAGGGGGCCTCGCTCTACGAGCAGTACTTC,TRBV18,TRBD1,TRBJ2-7,-
CARSSYRGQLNTEAFF,TGTGCCAGAAGCTCCTACCGGGGACAGCTGAACACTGAAGCTTTCTTT,TRBV5-3,TRBD1,TRBJ1-1,-
CASMDRSYEQYF,TGCGCCAGCATGGACAGGTCCTACGAGCAGTACTTC,TRBV4-1,TRBD1,TRBJ2-7,-
CASSLLLADPRETQYF,TGTGCCAGCAGTTTACTTCTAGCGGACCCCAGAGAGACCCAGTACTTC,TRBV28,TRBD2,TRBJ2-5,-
CASSLLGGAQETQYF,TGTGCCAGCAGCCTCCTCGGTGGCGCCCAAGAGACCCAGTACTTC,TRBV9,-,TRBJ2-5,-
CASSLDAGGYQPQHF,TGCGCCAGCAGCTTGGATGCAGGGGGCTATCAGCCCCAGCATTTT,TRBV5-1,TRBD1,TRBJ1-5,-
CAYQHRSYNEQFF,TGTGCCTACCAACACCGTTCCTACAATGAGCAGTTCTTC,TRBV7-9,-,TRBJ2-1,-
CAWRGGKGLNTEAFF,TGTGCCTGGAGGGGCGGGAAGGGACTGAACACTGAAGCTTTCTTT,TRBV30,-,TRBJ1-1,-
CASSPLGSGSYEQYF,TGTGCCAGCAGCCCTCTGGGGTCAGGGTCCTACGAGCAGTACTTC,TRBV7-2,-,TRBJ2-7,-
CASSTGLAGTYNEQFF,TGTGCCAGCAGTACTGGATTAGCGGGAACCTACAATGAGCAGTTCTTC,TRBV2,TRBD2,TRBJ2-1,-
CASSLGGRDYEQYF,TGCGCCAGCAGCTTGGGGGGACGCGACTACGAGCAGTACTTC,TRBV5-1,-,TRBJ2-7,-
CASRRSRTLNSNEKLFF,TGTGCCAGCAGAAGGTCTCGCACCCTAAATAGTAATGAAAAACTGTTTTTT,TRBV27,-,TRBJ1-4,-
CACLLSDYSPLHF,TGCGCTTGCCTTTTATCGGATTATTCACCCCTCCACTTT,TRBV29-1,-,TRBJ1-6,-
CASTTGTGTEQYF,TGTGCCAGCACCACAGGGACTGGGACCGAGCAGTACTTC,TRBV6-6,-,TRBJ2-7,-
CATGAGQGPEKLFF,TGTGCCACCGGGGCGGGACAGGGGCCTGAAAAACTGTTTTTT,TRBV10-3,TRBD1,TRBJ1-4,few
CASSWNRYGYTF,TGTGCCAGCAGCTGGAACCGCTATGGCTACACCTTC,TRBV5-4,-,TRBJ1-2,-
CASSFGDRGTGNTIYF,TGCGCCAGCAGCTTCGGGGACAGGGGAACTGGAAACACCATATATTTT,TRBV5-1,TRBD1,TRBJ1-3,-
CAISASDRLTGELFF,TGTGCCATCAGTGCGTCAGACCGTCTCACCGGGGAGCTGTTTTTT,TRBV10-3,-,TRBJ2-2,-
CASSPQGSGANVLTF,TGTGCCAGCTCACCCCAGGGCTCTGGGGCCAACGTCCTGACTTTC,TRBV18,-,TRBJ2-6,few
CASSSISPRNTGELFF,TGTGCCAGCAGCTCCATATCCCCCCGGAACACCGGGGAGCTGTTTTTT,TRBV7-9,-,TRBJ2-2,-
CSVGGSGRDQETQYF,TGCAGCGTTGGAGGTAGCGGGAGAGACCAAGAGACCCAGTACTTC,TRBV29-1,TRBD2,TRBJ2-5,-
CASSPPPSNEKLFF,TGTGCCAGCAGTCCTCCCCCTTCTAATGAAAAACTGTTTTTT,TRBV7-9,-,TRBJ1-4,-
CASSLKVPGQGMGQYF,TGTGCCAGCAGCCTTAAAGTCCCGGGACAGGGGATGGGGCAGTACTTC,TRBV5-4,TRBD1,TRBJ2-5,-
CASSFAAGNTIYF,TGTGCCAGCAGCTTTGCGGCTGGAAACACCATATATTTT,TRBV11-2,-,TRBJ1-3,-
CAISQGVGETQYF,TGTGCCATCAGTCAGGGGGTCGGAGAGACCCAGTACTTC,TRBV10-3,TRBD1,TRBJ2-5,once
CASSQDPFERGGNDNEQFF,TGCGCCAGCAGCCAAGATCCATTCGAAAGAGGGGGTAATGACAATGAGCAGTTCTTC,TRBV4-1,-,TRBJ2-1,-
CASSLAALNTEAFF,TGCGCCAGCAGCTTGGCGGCACTGAACACTGAAGCTTTCTTT,TRBV5-1,-,TRBJ1-1,-
CASRTGLGYGYTF,TGTGCCAGCAGGACAGGGTTGGGCTATGGCTACACCTTC,TRBV6-5,TRBD1,TRBJ1-2,-
CASSLIGGKGMNTEAFF,TGTGCCAGCAGTTTAATTGGGGGTAAGGGCATGAACACTGAAGCTTTCTTT,TRBV28,-,TRBJ1-1,-